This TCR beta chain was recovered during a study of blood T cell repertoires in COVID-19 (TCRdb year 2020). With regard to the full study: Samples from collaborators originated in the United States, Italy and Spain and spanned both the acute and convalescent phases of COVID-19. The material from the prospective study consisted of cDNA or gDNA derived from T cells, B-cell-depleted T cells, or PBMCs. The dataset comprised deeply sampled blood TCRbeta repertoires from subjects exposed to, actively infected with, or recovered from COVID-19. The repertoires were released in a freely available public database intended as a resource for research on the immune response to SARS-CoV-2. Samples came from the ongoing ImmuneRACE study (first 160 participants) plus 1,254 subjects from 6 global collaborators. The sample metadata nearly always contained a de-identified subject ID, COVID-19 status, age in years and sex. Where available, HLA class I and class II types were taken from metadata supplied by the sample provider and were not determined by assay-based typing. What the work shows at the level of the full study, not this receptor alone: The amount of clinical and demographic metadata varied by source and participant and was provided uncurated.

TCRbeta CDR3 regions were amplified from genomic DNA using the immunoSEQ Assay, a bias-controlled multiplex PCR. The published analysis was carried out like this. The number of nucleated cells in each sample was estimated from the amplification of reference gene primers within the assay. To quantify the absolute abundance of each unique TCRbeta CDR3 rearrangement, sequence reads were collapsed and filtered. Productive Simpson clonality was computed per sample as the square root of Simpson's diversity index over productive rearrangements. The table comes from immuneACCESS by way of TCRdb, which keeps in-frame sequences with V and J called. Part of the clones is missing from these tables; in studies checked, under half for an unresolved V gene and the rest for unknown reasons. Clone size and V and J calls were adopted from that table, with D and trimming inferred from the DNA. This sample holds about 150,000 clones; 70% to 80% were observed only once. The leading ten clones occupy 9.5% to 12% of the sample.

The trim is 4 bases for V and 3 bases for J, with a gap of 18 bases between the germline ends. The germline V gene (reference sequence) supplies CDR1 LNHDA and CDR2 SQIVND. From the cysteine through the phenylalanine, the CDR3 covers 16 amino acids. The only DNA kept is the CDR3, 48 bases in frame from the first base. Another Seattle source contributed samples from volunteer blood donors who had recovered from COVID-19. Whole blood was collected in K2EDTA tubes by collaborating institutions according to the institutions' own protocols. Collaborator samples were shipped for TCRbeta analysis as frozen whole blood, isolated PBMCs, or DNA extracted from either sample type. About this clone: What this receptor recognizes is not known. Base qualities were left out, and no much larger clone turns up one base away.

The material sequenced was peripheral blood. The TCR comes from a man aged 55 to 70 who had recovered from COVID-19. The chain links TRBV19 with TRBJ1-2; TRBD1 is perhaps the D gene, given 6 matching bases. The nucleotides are TGTGCCAGTAGTACTCCCTACGGGGGGCGGGACTATGGCTACACCTTC. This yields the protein CASSTPYGGRDYGYTF.